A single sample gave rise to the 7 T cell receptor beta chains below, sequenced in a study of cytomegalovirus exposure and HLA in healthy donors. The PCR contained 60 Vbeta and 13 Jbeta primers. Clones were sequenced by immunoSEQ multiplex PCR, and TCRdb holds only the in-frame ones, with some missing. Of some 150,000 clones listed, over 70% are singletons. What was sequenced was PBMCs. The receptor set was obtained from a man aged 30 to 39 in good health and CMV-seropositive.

The CDR3 region is CASSSQGRQPQHF. CDR3 nucleotides: TGTGCCAGCAGCTCACAGGGGAGGCAGCCCCAGCATTTT. The chain employs TRBV5-6 and TRBJ1-5; 7 positions agree with TRBD1. Germline V CDR1 and CDR2: SGHDT, YYEEEE. The CDR3 has 13 amino acids. With V trimmed by 3 bases and J by 7 bases, 4 bases remained unmatched.

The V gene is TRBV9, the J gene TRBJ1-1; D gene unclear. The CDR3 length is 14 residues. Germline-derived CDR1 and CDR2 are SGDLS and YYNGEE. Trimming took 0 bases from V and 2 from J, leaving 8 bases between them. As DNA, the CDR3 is TGTGCCAGCAGCGTAGGTCTAAGTAACACTGAAGCTTTCTTT. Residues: CASSVGLSNTEAFF.

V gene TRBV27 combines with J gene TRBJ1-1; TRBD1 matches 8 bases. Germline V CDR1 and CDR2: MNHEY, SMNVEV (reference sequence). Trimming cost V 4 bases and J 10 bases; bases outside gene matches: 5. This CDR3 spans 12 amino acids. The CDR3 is CASSSGQGRAFF. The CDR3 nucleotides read TGTGCCAGCAGTTCTGGACAGGGACGAGCTTTCTTT.

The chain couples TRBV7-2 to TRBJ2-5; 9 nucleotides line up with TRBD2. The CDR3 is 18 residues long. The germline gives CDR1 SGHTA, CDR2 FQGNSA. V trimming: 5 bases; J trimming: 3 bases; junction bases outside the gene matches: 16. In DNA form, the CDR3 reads TGTGCCAGCAGCCCCCTAGGAAATAGCGGGGGCCTAAAAGAGACCCAGTACTTC. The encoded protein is CASSPLGNSGGLKETQYF. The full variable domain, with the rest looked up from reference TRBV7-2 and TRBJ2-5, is GAGVSQSPSNKVTEKGKDVELRCDPISGHTALYWYRQSLGQGLEFLIYFQGNSAPDKSGLPSDRFSAERTGGSVSTLTIQRTQQEDSAVYLCASSPLGNSGGLKETQYFGPGTRLLVL.

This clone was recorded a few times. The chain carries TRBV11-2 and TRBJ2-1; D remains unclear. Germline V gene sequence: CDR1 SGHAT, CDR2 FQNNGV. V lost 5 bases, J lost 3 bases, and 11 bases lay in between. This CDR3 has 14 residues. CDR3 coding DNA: TGTGCCAGCAGCATCCGACTGGACTACAATGAGCAGTTCTTC. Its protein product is CASSIRLDYNEQFF. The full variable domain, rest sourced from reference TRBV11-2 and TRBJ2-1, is EAGVAQSPRYKIIEKRQSVAFWCNPISGHATLYWYQQILGQGPKLLIQFQNNGVVDDSQLPKDRFSAERLKGVDSTLKIQPAKLEDSAVYLCASSIRLDYNEQFFGPGTRLTVL.

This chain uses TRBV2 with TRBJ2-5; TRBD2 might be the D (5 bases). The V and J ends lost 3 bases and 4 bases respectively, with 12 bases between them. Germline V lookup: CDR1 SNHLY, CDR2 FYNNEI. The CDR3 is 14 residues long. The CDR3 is CASSDRPGGETQYF. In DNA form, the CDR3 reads TGTGCCAGCAGTGACAGGCCCGGAGGAGAGACCCAGTACTTC.

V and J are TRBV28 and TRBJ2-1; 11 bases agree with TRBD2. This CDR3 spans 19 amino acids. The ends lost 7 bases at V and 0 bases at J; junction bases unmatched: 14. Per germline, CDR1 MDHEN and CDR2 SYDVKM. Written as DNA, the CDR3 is TGTGCCAGCACCCCCGTGAGTCTAGCGGGAGGAAGCTCCTACAATGAGCAGTTCTTC. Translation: CASTPVSLAGGSSYNEQFF.